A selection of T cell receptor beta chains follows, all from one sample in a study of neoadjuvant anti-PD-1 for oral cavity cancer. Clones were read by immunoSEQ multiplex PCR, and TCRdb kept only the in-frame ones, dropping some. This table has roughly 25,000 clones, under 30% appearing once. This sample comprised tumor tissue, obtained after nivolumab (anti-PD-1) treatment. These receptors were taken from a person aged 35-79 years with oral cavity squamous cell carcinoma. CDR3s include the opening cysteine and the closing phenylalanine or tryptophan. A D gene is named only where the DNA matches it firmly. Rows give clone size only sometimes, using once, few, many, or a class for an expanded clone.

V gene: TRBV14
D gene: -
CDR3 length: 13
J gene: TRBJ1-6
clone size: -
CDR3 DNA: TGTGCCAGCAGACGACAGAGTAATTCACCCCTCCACTTT
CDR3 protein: CASRRQSNSPLHF

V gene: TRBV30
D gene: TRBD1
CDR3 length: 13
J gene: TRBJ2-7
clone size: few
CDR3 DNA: TGTGCCTGGGCGGCCGGGACAGCCTACGAGCAGTACTTC
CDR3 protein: CAWAAGTAYEQYF

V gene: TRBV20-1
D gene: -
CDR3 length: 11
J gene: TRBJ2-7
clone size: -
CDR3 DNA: TGCAGTGCTAGAGTTACCTACGAGCAGTACTTC
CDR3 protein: CSARVTYEQYF

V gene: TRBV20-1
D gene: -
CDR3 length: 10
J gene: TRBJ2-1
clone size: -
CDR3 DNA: TGCAGTGCTTGGGACAATGAGCAGTTCTTC
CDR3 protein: CSAWDNEQFF

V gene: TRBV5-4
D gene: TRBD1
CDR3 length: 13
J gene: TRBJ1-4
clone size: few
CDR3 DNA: TGTGCCAGCAGCGGGGGGACAGATGAAAAACTGTTTTTT
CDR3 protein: CASSGGTDEKLFF

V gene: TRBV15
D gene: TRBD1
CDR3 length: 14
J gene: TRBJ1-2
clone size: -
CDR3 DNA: TGTGCCACCAGCAGGGGGACAGGGGGCTATGGCTACACCTTC
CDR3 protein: CATSRGTGGYGYTF

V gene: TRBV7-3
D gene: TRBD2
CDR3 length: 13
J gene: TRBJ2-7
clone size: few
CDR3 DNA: TGTGCCAGCAGCGGACTAGCGGGAGGGCATCAGTACTTC
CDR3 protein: CASSGLAGGHQYF

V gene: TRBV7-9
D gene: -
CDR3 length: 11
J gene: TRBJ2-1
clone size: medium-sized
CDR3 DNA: TGTGCCAGCAGCGCCAACAATGAGCAGTTCTTC
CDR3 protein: CASSANNEQFF

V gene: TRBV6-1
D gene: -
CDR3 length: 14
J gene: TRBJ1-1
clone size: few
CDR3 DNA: TGTGCCCTACACGCCGTCGCTTCAAACACTGAAGCTTTCTTT
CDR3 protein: CALHAVASNTEAFF

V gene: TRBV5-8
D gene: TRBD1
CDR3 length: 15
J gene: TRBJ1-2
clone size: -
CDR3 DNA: TGTGCCAGCAGCAGGATAGGACAGGACTACTATGGCTACACCTTC
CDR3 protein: CASSRIGQDYYGYTF

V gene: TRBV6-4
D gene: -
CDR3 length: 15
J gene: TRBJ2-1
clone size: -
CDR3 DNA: TGTGCCAGCTCTCCGGAGCCCGGATCCTACAATGAGCAGTTCTTC
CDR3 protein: CASSPEPGSYNEQFF

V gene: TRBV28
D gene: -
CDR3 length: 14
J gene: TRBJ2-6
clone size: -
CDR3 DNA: TGTGCCAGCAGTTCCCAGGGAAAGACCAACGTCCTGACTTTC
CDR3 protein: CASSSQGKTNVLTF

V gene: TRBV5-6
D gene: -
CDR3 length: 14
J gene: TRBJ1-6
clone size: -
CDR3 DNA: TGTGCCAGCAGCTTTCCGTCGGACACTTCACCCCTCCACTTT
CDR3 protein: CASSFPSDTSPLHF

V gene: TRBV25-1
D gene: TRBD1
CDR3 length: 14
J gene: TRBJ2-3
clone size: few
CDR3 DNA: TGTGCCAGCAGTGCCGGGACAGGGGTGAATACGCAGTATTTT
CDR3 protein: CASSAGTGVNTQYF

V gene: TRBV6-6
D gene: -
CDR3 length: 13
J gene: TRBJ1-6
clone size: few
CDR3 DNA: TGTGCCAGCAGGTCGGGGGGGACGGCACCCCTCCACTTT
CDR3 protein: CASRSGGTAPLHF

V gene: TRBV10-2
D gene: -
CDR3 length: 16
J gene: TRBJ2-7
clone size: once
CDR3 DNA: TGCGCCAGCAGTAGCACAGGGCGCCTTAAGTCCTACGAGCAGTACTTC
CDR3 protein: CASSSTGRLKSYEQYF

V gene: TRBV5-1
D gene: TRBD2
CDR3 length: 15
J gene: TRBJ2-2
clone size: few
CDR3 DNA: TGCGCCAGCAGCTTGAGGGCGGGAGGGCCCGGGGAGCTGTTTTTT
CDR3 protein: CASSLRAGGPGELFF

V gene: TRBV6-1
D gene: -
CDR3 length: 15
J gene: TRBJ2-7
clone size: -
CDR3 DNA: TGTGCCAGCAGTGAGGAACAGGGAACCCCCTACGAGCAGTACTTC
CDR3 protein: CASSEEQGTPYEQYF

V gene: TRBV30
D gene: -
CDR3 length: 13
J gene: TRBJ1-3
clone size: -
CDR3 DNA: TGTGCCTACGACTCGAGCTCTGGAAACACCATATATTTT
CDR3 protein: CAYDSSSGNTIYF

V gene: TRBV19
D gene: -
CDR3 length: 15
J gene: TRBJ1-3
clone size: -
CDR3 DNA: TGTGCCAGTAGCTTCGACCGTAACTCTGGAAACACCATATATTTT
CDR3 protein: CASSFDRNSGNTIYF

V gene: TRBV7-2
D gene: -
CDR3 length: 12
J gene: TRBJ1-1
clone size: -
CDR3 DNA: TGTGCCAGCGGGCAGGCAAACACTGAAGCTTTCTTT
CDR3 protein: CASGQANTEAFF

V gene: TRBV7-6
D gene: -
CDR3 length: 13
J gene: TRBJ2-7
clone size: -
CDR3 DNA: TGTGCCAGCAGCTTAGGCAAAGCCTACGAGCAGTACTTC
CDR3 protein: CASSLGKAYEQYF

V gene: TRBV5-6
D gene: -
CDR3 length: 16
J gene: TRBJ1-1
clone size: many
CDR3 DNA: TGTGCCAGCAGCTTGTGGCTGCCAGGGCTGAACACTGAAGCTTTCTTT
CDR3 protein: CASSLWLPGLNTEAFF

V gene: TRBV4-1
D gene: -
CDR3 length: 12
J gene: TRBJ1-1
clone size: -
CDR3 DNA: TGTGCCAGCAGCCTGACGAACACTGAAGCTTTCTTT
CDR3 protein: CASSLTNTEAFF

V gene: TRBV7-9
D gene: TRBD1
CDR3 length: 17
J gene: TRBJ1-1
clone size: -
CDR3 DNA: TGTGCCAGCAGCCTGGGGACAGGGGGCGTTATGATTACTGAAGCTTTCTTT
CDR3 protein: CASSLGTGGVMITEAFF

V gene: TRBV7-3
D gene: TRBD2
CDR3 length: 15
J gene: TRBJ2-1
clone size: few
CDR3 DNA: TGTGCCAGCAGCCAAACCCACGAGCGGGGGTATGAGCAGTTCTTC
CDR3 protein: CASSQTHERGYEQFF

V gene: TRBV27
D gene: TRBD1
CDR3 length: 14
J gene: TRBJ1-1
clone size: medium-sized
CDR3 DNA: TGTGCCAGCAGTTTATCGACAGGGAGGGTAGAAGCTTTCTTT
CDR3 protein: CASSLSTGRVEAFF

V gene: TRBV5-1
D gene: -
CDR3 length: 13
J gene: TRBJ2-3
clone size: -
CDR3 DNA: TGCGCCAGCGGCCTGGACGGAAGAGATACGCAGTATTTT
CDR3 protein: CASGLDGRDTQYF

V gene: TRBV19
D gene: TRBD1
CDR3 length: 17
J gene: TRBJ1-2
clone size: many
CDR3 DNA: TGTGCCAGTAGTCCAGCGGGATACAGGGGGCGCAACTATGGCTACACCTTC
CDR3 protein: CASSPAGYRGRNYGYTF

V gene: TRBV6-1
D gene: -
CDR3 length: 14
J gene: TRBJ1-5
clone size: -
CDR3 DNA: TGTGCCAGCAGCGCCCCCGGGACACATCAGCCCCAGCATTTT
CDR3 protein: CASSAPGTHQPQHF

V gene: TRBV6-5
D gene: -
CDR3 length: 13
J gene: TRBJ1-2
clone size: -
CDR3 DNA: TGTGCCAGCATTGGCAGATTTAACTATGGCTACACCTTC
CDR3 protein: CASIGRFNYGYTF

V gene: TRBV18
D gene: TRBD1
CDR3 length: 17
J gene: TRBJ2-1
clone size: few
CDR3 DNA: TGTGCCAGCTCACCACCGGGACAGGGAACTTTGTACAATGAGCAGTTCTTC
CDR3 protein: CASSPPGQGTLYNEQFF

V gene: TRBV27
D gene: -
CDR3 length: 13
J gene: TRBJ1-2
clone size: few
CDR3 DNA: TGTGCCAGCAGTTTAATGTCCAGGGAAGGCTACACCTTC
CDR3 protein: CASSLMSREGYTF

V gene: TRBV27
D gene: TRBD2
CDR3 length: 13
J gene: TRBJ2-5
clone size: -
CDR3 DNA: TGTGCCAGCAGTTTTGAGCGGGGAGAGACCCAGTACTTC
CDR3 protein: CASSFERGETQYF

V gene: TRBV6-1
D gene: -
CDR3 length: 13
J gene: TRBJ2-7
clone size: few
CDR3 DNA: TGTGCCAGCAGTGAAGTGTTAGCGACAGCGCAGTACTTC
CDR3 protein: CASSEVLATAQYF

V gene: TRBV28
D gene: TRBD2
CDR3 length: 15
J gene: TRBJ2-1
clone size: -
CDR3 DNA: TGTGCCAGCAGTTTAGCGGGAGGGCTAGGTAATGAGCAGTTCTTC
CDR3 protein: CASSLAGGLGNEQFF

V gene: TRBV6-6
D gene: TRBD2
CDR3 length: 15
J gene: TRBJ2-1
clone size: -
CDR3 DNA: TGTGCCAGCACCCAAGGACTAGTCCCCAACAATGAGCAGTTCTTC
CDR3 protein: CASTQGLVPNNEQFF

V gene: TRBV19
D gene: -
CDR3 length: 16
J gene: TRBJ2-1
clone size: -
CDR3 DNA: TGTGCCAGTAGTCCAGCGGCTAGGGTGGGCTACAATGAGCAGTTCTTC
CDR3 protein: CASSPAARVGYNEQFF

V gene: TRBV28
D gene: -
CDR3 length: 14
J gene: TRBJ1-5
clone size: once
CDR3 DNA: TGTGCCAGCAGTTTAGAGTCCGCATCCCGACCCCAGCATTTT
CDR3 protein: CASSLESASRPQHF

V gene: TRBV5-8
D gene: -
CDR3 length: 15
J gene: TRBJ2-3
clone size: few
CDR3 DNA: TGTGCCAGCAGCTTGGGCAGCTACATCACAGATACGCAGTATTTT
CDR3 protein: CASSLGSYITDTQYF

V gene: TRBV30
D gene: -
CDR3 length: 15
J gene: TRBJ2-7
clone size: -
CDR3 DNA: TGTGCCTGGAGCACAGGGAGGGGGCCCTCCTACGAGCAGTACTTC
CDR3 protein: CAWSTGRGPSYEQYF

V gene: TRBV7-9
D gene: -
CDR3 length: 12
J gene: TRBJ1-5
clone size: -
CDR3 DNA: TGTGCCAGCAGCTCCGAGTATCAGCCCCAGCATTTT
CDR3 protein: CASSSEYQPQHF

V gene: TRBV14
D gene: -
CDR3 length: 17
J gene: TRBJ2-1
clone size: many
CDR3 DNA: TGTGCCAGCAGCCGGCCCGGGACCCTAGGGCGCTACAATGAGCAGTTCTTC
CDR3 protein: CASSRPGTLGRYNEQFF

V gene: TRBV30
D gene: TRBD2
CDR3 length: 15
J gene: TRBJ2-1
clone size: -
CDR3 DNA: TGTGCCTGGAGGTCTCTCGGGGGGGCCTCCAATGAGCAGTTCTTC
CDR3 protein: CAWRSLGGASNEQFF

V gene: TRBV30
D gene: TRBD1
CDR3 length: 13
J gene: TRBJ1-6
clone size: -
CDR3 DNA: TGTGCCTGGGGGACAGGGCTACGGTCACCCCTCCACTTT
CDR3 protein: CAWGTGLRSPLHF

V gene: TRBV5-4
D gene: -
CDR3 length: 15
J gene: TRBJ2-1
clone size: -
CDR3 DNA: TGTGCCAGCAGCCCTGAACTCGGGCGAGGCAATGAGCAGTTCTTC
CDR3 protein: CASSPELGRGNEQFF